Listed here are 10 T cell receptor beta chains from one sample, sequenced in a study of blood T cell repertoires in COVID-19. Generated by immunoSEQ multiplex PCR, the TCRdb table keeps only in-frame clones and is missing some. The table records more than 75,000 clones, approximately 80% of them present only once. Specimen: peripheral blood. The receptor source for this set is a human donor in a cohort sampled during active COVID-19.

The CDR3 reads CASSQVQGAGGSTEAFF. In DNA, the CDR3 is TGTGCCAGCAGCCAGGTACAGGGGGCCGGAGGGAGCACTGAAGCTTTCTTT. The chain uses TRBV14 and TRBJ1-1; TRBD1 matches 9 bases. This CDR3 comprises 17 residues. The germline gives CDR1 SGHDN, CDR2 FVKESK. V gave up 3 bases and J gave up 4 bases; unmatched junction bases: 12. The whole variable domain, remainder taken from reference TRBV14 and TRBJ1-1, is EAGVTQFPSHSVIEKGQTVTLRCDPISGHDNLYWYRRVMGKEIKFLLHFVKESKQDESGMPNNRFLAERTGGTYSTLKVQPAELEDSGVYFCASSQVQGAGGSTEAFFGQGTRLTVV.

This clone was observed once. V usage is TRBV28 and J usage is TRBJ2-2; D uncertain. V was clipped by 4 bases and J by 5 bases, with 8 bases between them. The CDR3 contains 13 residues. The germline V gene has CDR1 MDHEN and CDR2 SYDVKM. The CDR3 DNA follows: TGTGCCAGCAGTTCTAGTGTAACCGGGGAGCTGTTTTTT. Encoded protein: CASSSSVTGELFF.

The rearrangement uses TRBV18 and TRBJ1-4; 9 nucleotides line up with TRBD1. The CDR3 has 15 residues. The junction had 5 bases not matched to a gene; V was cut back by 2 bases and J by 7 bases. Germline assignment: CDR1 KGHSH and CDR2 LQKENI. The CDR3 reads CASSPRGTGLEKLFF. For the CDR3, the DNA is TGTGCCAGCTCACCAAGAGGGACAGGGCTTGAAAAACTGTTTTTT.

The V call is TRBV7-3, the J call TRBJ1-5; D is perhaps TRBD1 (6 bases). The CDR3 sequence is 16 residues long. The V gene lost 0 bases and the J gene lost 2 bases, with 11 bases spanning the gap. Germline assignment: CDR1 SGHTA and CDR2 FQGTGA. CDR3 amino acids: CASSLTSGVGNQPQHF. The CDR3 DNA is TGTGCCAGCAGCTTAACGTCAGGGGTGGGCAATCAGCCCCAGCATTTT. The complete variable domain, with remaining parts taken from reference TRBV7-3 and TRBJ1-5, reads GAGVSQTPSNKVTEKGKYVELRCDPISGHTALYWYRQSLGQGPEFLIYFQGTGAADDSGLPNDRFFAVRPEGSVSTLKIQRTERGDSAVYLCASSLTSGVGNQPQHFGDGTRLSIL.

The J gene is TRBJ2-7, the V gene TRBV28, with TRBD1 identical over 7 bases. Per the germline V gene, CDR1 is MDHEN and CDR2 is SYDVKM. The V gene end was trimmed by 4 bases and the J gene end by 3 bases; junction bases not matched to a gene: 21. CDR3 length: 19 amino acids. The CDR3 protein is CASSSLSGQAITKVYEQYF. DNA for the CDR3: TGTGCCAGCAGTTCGCTATCCGGACAGGCGATAACTAAGGTCTACGAGCAGTACTTC.

This clone appeared once. V usage is TRBV10-1 and J usage is TRBJ1-3, with 7 positions matching TRBD1. From germline, CDR1 is WNHNN and CDR2 SYGVQD (reference sequence). Germline trimming cut 8 bases from V and 8 bases from J; bases unmatched to any gene: 9. There are 13 residues in the CDR3. CDR3: CASYGQAGDTIYF. The CDR3 coding sequence is TGCGCCAGCTACGGACAGGCCGGGGACACCATATATTTT.

The chain recombines TRBV5-6 with TRBJ1-1; D unresolved. Trimming stripped 0 bases from V and 1 base from J, with 4 bases between. Germline V gene lookup returns CDR1 SGHDT and CDR2 YYEEEE. The CDR3 runs to 13 residues. The CDR3, as DNA: TGTGCCAGCAGCTTGGATCAGAACACTGAAGCTTTCTTT. Protein product: CASSLDQNTEAFF.

This clone was seen only a few times. The CDR3 reads CSADRDRKAFF. The DNA of the CDR3 is TGCAGTGCAGACAGGGATCGGAAAGCTTTCTTT. J is TRBJ1-1 and V is TRBV20-1; 7 nucleotides agree with TRBD1. V shed 6 bases, J shed 9 bases, and the junction held 7 bases outside the gene matches. CDR3 length: 11 residues. The germline gives CDR1 DFQATT, CDR2 SNEGSKA (reference sequence).

This chain connects TRBV9 to TRBJ1-6; TRBD1 matches at 7 bases. CDR1 and CDR2 from the germline V gene are SGDLS and YYNGEE. With 0 bases clipped from V and 0 bases from J, the junction kept 6 bases outside the gene matches. CDR3 length: 18 amino acids. The CDR3 loop reads CASSVDRGTGSYNSPLHF. DNA of the CDR3: TGTGCCAGCAGCGTAGACAGGGGCACGGGCTCCTATAATTCACCCCTCCACTTT.

The chain combines TRBV12-3 or TRBV12-4 with TRBJ2-5, with D unresolved. The CDR3 is made up of 13 amino acids. V gave up 4 bases and J gave up 5 bases, with 11 bases separating them. The DNA of the CDR3 is TGTGCCAGCAGTTCCCAGCGTTGGGAGACCCAGTACTTC. Translation gives CASSSQRWETQYF.